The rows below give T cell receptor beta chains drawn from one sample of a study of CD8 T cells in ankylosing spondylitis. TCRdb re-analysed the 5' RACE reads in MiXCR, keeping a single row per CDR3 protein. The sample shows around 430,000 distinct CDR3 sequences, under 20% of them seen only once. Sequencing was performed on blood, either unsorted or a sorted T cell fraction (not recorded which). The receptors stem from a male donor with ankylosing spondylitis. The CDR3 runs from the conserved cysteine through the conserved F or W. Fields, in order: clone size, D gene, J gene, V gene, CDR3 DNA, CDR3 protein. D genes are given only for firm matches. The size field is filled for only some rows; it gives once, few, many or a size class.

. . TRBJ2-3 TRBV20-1 TGCTGCGCTAGAGATCTGGGGACACTCGGGGGAGGCGATACGCAGTATTTT CCARDLGTLGGGDTQYF
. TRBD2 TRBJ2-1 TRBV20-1 TGCAGTGCTAGGAGGACTAGCGAAACCTACAATGAGCAGTTCTTC CSARRTSETYNEQFF
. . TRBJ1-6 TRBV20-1 TGCAGTGCTTCCAGGGCGTCCTATAATTCACCCCTCCACTTT CSASRASYNSPLHF
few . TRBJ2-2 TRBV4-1 TGCGCCAGCAGCCAAGTACAGGGCTGGGAGCTGTTTTTT CASSQVQGWELFF
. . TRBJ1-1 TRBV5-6 TGTGCCAGCAGCTTGGAGGGCTATTACACTGAAGCTTTCTTT CASSLEGYYTEAFF
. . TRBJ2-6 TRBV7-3 TGTGCCAGCAGTTTGGGTCCGGGTACATCTGGGGCCAACGTCCTGACTTTC CASSLGPGTSGANVLTF
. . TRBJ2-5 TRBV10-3 TGTGCCATCGCCTTAGGGGGTCTTGCGGCACAAGAGACCCAGTACTTC CAIALGGLAAQETQYF
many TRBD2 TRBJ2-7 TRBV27 TGTGCCAGCAGTCCTATCGGGGGGCTAGCGGGGGCCAAGAACTACGAGCAGTACTTC CASSPIGGLAGAKNYEQYF
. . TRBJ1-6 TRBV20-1 TGCAGTGTTAGCGAGGCAGCATATAATTCACCCCTCCACTTT CSVSEAAYNSPLHF
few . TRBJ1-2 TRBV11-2 TGTGCCAGCAGCTTGGGGGAGGGAACCTACAACTATGGCTACACCTTC CASSLGEGTYNYGYTF
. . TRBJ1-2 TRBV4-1 TGCGCCAGCAGCCAGAAGACGAGGGGGGGAGACTATGGCTACACCTTC CASSQKTRGGDYGYTF
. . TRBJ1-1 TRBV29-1 TGCAGCGTGAGCCCCGGGACAAAAGGTTCTGAAGCTTTCTTT CSVSPGTKGSEAFF
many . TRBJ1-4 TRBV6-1 TGTGCCAGCAGCCGGACCACTAATGAAAAACTGTTTTTT CASSRTTNEKLFF
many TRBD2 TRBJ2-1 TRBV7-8 TGTGCCAGCAGCTCACTAGCGGGAGTGGATGAGCAGTTCTTC CASSSLAGVDEQFF
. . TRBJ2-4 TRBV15 TGTGCCACCAGCAGAGATAGGGGTAGCGAAGGGCTAGCCAAAAACATTCAGTACTTC CATSRDRGSEGLAKNIQYF
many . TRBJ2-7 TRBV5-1 TGCGCCAGCAGCTTGTCGGCAGGCCGCTCCTACGAGCAGTACTTC CASSLSAGRSYEQYF
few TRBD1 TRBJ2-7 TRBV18 TGTGCCAGCTCACCACGCTATAAGACAGGGTCCGTCTACGAGCAGTACTTC CASSPRYKTGSVYEQYF
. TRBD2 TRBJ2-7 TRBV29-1 TGCAGCGTTGTCGGGGGGACCTACGAGCAGTACTTC CSVVGGTYEQYF
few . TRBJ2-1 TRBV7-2 TGTGCCAGCAGCACCCTGGAGGTTGGTGAGCAGTTCTTC CASSTLEVGEQFF
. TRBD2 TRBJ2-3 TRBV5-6 TGTGCCAGCAGCTTGGCAGTCGCGGGAGGGCCCTGGGGAGATACGCAGTATTTT CASSLAVAGGPWGDTQYF
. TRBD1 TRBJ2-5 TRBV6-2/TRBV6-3 TGTGCCAGCAGACCGGTGGACAGGGGACAAGAGACCCAGTACTTC CASRPVDRGQETQYF
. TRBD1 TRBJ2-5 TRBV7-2 TGTGCCAGCAGCCCCCGACAGGGGGCAAGGGAGACCCAGTACTTC CASSPRQGARETQYF
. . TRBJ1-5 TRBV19 TGTGCCAGTAGTATCGGGACCCTAAGCAATCAGCCCCAGCATTTT CASSIGTLSNQPQHF
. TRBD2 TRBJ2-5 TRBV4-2 TGTGCCAGCAGCCAGGGAGCGGGGAGGTACCAAGAGACCCAGTACTTC CASSQGAGRYQETQYF
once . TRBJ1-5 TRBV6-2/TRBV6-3 TGTGCCAGCAGTACCGGGACATCCAGCAATCAGCCCCAGCATTTT CASSTGTSSNQPQHF
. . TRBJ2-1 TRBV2 TGTGCCAGCAGTAATAAGGGGGGGGGTGAGCAGTTCTTC CASSNKGGGEQFF
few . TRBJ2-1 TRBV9 TGTGCCAGCAGCGTAGACACACGGGGCAATGAGCAGTTCTTC CASSVDTRGNEQFF
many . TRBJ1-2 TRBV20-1 TGCAGTGCCCCACCCGGGGACGGAGGCTACACCTTC CSAPPGDGGYTF
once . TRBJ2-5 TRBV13 TGTGCCAGCAGCGCCTTGAAGGGGGAGTTAGAGACCCAGTACTTC CASSALKGELETQYF
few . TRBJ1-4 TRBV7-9 TGTGCCAGCAGCTTAGCAGGGACTAATGAAAAACTGTTTTTT CASSLAGTNEKLFF
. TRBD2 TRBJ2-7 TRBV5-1 TGCGCCAGCAGCCTGGAGACTAGCGGGGGGGCCAAGAGTTACGAGCAGTACTTC CASSLETSGGAKSYEQYF
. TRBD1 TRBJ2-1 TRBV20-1 TGCAGTGCTAGAGAGGCCCGGACAGGGGGCGAGCAGTTCTTC CSAREARTGGEQFF
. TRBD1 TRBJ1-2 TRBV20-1 TGCAGTGCTAGAGACTCCCAAGGAAGGGACAGGGGGCCGAATGGCTACACCTTC CSARDSQGRDRGPNGYTF
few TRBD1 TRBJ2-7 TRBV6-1 TGTGCCAGCAGGACGGGACAGGCGAGGGACTACGAGCAGTACTTC CASRTGQARDYEQYF
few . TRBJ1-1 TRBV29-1 TGCAGCGTTGAACACCCGCAGAACACTGAAGCTTTCTTT CSVEHPQNTEAFF
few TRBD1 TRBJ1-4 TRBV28 TGTGCCAGCAGTCACCTGACAGGGGTGGGGCTGTTTTTT CASSHLTGVGLFF
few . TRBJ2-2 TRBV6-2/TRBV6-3 TGTGCCACCTTCGCAAACATTCTCGCGAACACCGGGGAGCTGTTTTTT CATFANILANTGELFF
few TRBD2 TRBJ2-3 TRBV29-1 TGCAGCGTTGCCCAACCACTAGCGCAAAGCACAGATACGCAGTATTTT CSVAQPLAQSTDTQYF
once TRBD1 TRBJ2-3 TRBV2 TGTGCCAGCAGTGAGGACAGGGAGGATACGCAGTATTTT CASSEDREDTQYF
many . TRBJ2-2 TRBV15 TGTGCCACCAGCAGCCGGGATAACACCGGGGAGCTGTTTTTT CATSSRDNTGELFF
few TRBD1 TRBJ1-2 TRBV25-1 TGTGCCAGCAGTGATCACTCCGGGACAGGGGGCCTTGGCTACACCTTC CASSDHSGTGGLGYTF
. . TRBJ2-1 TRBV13 TGTGCCAGCAGCGGTACAAAAATAACTTCTAGAACCTACAATGAGCAGTTCTTC CASSGTKITSRTYNEQFF
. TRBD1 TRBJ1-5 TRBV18 TGTGCCAGCTCACCAATGGGACAGAGGAGCAATCAGCCCCAGCATTTT CASSPMGQRSNQPQHF
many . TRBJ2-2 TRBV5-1 TGCGCCAGCAGCTTGGACGGGGGCGCGAACACCGGGGAGCTGTTTTTT CASSLDGGANTGELFF
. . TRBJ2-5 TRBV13 TGTGCCAGCAGCTCCAGCAGCCTGGGGTGGTCTCTGGGCGTGAAAGTCCAAGAGACCCAGTACTTC CASSSSSLGWSLGVKVQETQYF
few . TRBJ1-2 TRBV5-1 TGCGCCAGCAGAGAACCGGGACGTAGCTTATATGGCTACACCTTC CASREPGRSLYGYTF
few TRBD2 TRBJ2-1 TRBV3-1 TGTGCCAGCAGCCAAGAAGGCGCGGGGGGTGGAGGTAATGAGCAGTTCTTC CASSQEGAGGGGNEQFF
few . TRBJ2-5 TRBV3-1 TGTGCCAGCAGCTCCAGGGACTCTCCCGAACAAGAGACCCAGTACTTC CASSSRDSPEQETQYF
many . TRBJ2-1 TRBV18 TGTGCCAGCTCACCCGGTAGGGGTTTAGGGGGGAGCCTCGATGAGCAGTTCTTC CASSPGRGLGGSLDEQFF
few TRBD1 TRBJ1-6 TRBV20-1 TGCAGTGCTCGGACAGGGGCCGACTCACCCCTCCACTTT CSARTGADSPLHF
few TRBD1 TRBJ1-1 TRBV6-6 TGTGCCAGCACGGGACAGCCGAACACTGAAGCTTTCTTT CASTGQPNTEAFF
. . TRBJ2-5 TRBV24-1 TGTGCCACCAGTGATTCCCCCCAGGGATATTGGGGACACCAAGAGACCCAGTACTTC CATSDSPQGYWGHQETQYF
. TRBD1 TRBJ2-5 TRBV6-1 TGTGCCAGCGCCTTACAGGGGGCCCAAGGGACCCAGTACTTC CASALQGAQGTQYF
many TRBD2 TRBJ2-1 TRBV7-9 TGTGCCAGCAGCCAAGGACTAGCGTTCGGCAATGAGCAGTTCTTC CASSQGLAFGNEQFF
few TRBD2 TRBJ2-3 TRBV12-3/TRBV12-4 TGTGCCAGCAGTTTGGTGGCGGGGGGAACAGATACGCAGTATTTT CASSLVAGGTDTQYF
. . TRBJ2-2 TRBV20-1 TGCAGTGCTCCCGACCCCTTAACCGGGGAGCTGTTTTTT CSAPDPLTGELFF
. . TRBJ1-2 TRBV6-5 TGTGCCAGCAGTTACTCTGGCACGGTGGGGAACTATGGCTACACCTTC CASSYSGTVGNYGYTF